This entry lists 14 T cell receptor beta chains sequenced from one sample in a study of CXCR3-negative and CXCR3-positive naive CD8 T cells. For these receptors, no antigen is known. The study made its TRB cDNA libraries by 5' RACE, adding UMI labels. TCRdb derives one entry per CDR3 protein from the 5' RACE reads, leaving out DNA. In all, the sample yields more than 70,000 distinct CDR3 sequences. Study conclusions and caveats: In CXCR3-positive naive cells, the TRB CDR3s were more hydrophobic than in CXCR3-negative naive cells.

Input material: naive CXCR3+ CD8+ T cells from blood. The subset denotes: CD45RO-CCR7+CD27+CD95- naive CD8+ T cells expressing CXCR3 (TNR3+). All receptors derive from a human donor in good health. Some clones in this sample may be carry-over from other donors' samples.

The chain is built from TRBV7-8 and TRBJ2-5; without DNA, the TCRdb call of TRBD1 cannot be checked. The CDR3 is 13 amino acids. The germline CDR1 and CDR2 sequences are SGHVS and FQNEAQ. The CDR3 spells CASSFGGQETQYF.

This chain's CDR3 is CSSYDSYEQYF. This chain uses TRBV29-1 with TRBJ2-7; the TCRdb D gene call, TRBD1, has no DNA to confirm it. The CDR3 loop spans 11 amino acids. Germline V gives CDR1 SQVTM, CDR2 ANQGSEA.

This chain uses TRBV13 with TRBJ2-1. CDR3 length equals 16 residues. Germline loops: CDR1 PRHDT, CDR2 FYEKMQ (reference sequence). CDR3 sequence reads: CASSLSSATLNNEQFF.

The chain employs TRBV4-2 and TRBJ2-7. The CDR3 is 15 residues long. Germline V lookup: CDR1 LGHNA, CDR2 YNFKEQ. The CDR3 reads CASSQGAPTPYEQYF.

This clonotype is medium-sized by frequency. The chain uses TRBV29-1 and TRBJ2-7; lacking DNA, the TRBD2 call made by TCRdb goes unchecked. Germline assignment: CDR1 SQVTM and CDR2 ANQGSEA. The CDR3 loop spans 13 amino acids. CDR3 in amino acids: CSVEDGRSYEQYF.

The chain joins TRBV13 to TRBJ1-1. CDR1 is PRHDT, CDR2 FYEKMQ, per germline (reference sequence). This CDR3 has 15 residues. The CDR3 reads CASSLGTTARTEAFF.

The chain carries TRBV5-5 and TRBJ1-1. The CDR3 contains 14 residues. Looked up from germline, CDR1 is SGHKS and CDR2 is YYEKEE (reference sequence). CDR3 region: CASSLVHRNTEAFF. Together with reference TRBV5-5 and TRBJ1-1, the CDR3 gives the full variable domain: DAGVTQSPTHLIKTRGQQVTLRCSPISGHKSVSWYQQVLGQGPQFIFQYYEKEERGRGNFPDRFSARQFPNYSSELNVNALLLGDSALYLCASSLVHRNTEAFFGQGTRLTVV.

The chain couples TRBV7-6 to TRBJ2-3. CDR3 length equals 13 residues. The germline V gene has CDR1 SGHVS and CDR2 FNYEAQ. CDR3: CASSSLETDTQYF.

V usage is TRBV29-1 and J usage is TRBJ2-1; TCRdb's D call, TRBD2, is unchecked because there is no DNA. The CDR3 is 14 amino acids. Per the germline V gene, CDR1 is SQVTM and CDR2 is ANQGSEA. CDR3 residues: CSVERLADYNEQFF.

The chain employs TRBV6-5 and TRBJ2-7; the TCRdb D gene call, TRBD1, has no DNA to confirm it. CDR1 MNHEY and CDR2 SVGAGI come from the germline V gene. This CDR3 spans 15 amino acids. CDR3 in amino acids: CASSYTPDSSYEQYF.

This chain joins TRBV11-1 and TRBJ2-7; TCRdb names TRBD1, which stays unverified in the absence of DNA. This CDR3 is 13 amino acids long. The germline V gene encodes CDR1 SGHAT and CDR2 FQDESV (reference sequence). This CDR3 reads CASSSGGKYEQYF.

The chain combines TRBV15 with TRBJ1-6. The CDR3 totals 13 residues. Germline V CDR1 and CDR2: LNHNV, YYDKDF (reference sequence). CDR3 region: CATSRDSNSPLHF. The full variable domain, completed using reference TRBV15 and TRBJ1-6, is DAMVIQNPRYQVTQFGKPVTLSCSQTLNHNVMYWYQQKSSQAPKLLFHYYDKDFNNEADTPDNFQSRRPNTSFCFLDIRSPGLGDTAMYLCATSRDSNSPLHFGNGTRLTVT.

This chain connects TRBV5-5 to TRBJ1-2; lacking DNA, the TRBD1 call made by TCRdb goes unchecked. Germline V gene data show CDR1 as SGHKS and CDR2 as YYEKEE (reference sequence). CDR3 length: 17 amino acids. CDR3 residues: CASSLEVGQGVHYGNTF.

The chain combines TRBV28 with TRBJ2-7; TCRdb selects TRBD2, and the lack of DNA leaves this call unchecked. The CDR3 is made up of 17 amino acids. The germline V gene encodes CDR1 MDHEN and CDR2 SYDVKM. CDR3 amino acids: CASSSGLAGTQTYEQYF.